The 29 T cell receptor beta chains below all came from one sample that was sequenced in a study of blood T cell repertoires in COVID-19. Assay used: immunoSEQ multiplex PCR; TCRdb lists only in-frame clones, some missing. Among around 100,000 clones, around 83% were seen once, and the ten largest hold 7% to 9%. Sample: peripheral blood. These receptors came from a man between 65 and 80 years old with acute or convalescent COVID-19.

V is TRBV28 and J is TRBJ1-5; D is perhaps TRBD1 (5 bases). CDR1 MDHEN and CDR2 SYDVKM come from the germline V gene. Trimming cost V 2 bases and J 7 bases, with 9 bases left between them. The length of the CDR3 is 13 residues. The CDR3 bases are TGTGCCAGCAGTTTACCAGGGCACCAGCCCCAGCATTTT. This sequence encodes CASSLPGHQPQHF.

This clone was picked up one time. V and J are TRBV3-1 (or the pseudogene TRBV3-2) and TRBJ1-2; 7 bases agree with TRBD1. V was pared by 3 bases and J by 4 bases, with 5 bases of the junction left unmatched. The CDR3 spans 14 residues. CDR1 is LGHDT, CDR2 YNNKEL, per germline (reference sequence). The CDR3 nucleotides are TGTGCCAGCAGCCAGGCACAGGGGTTCTATGGCTACACCTTC. Translation: CASSQAQGFYGYTF.

The chain recombines TRBV5-1 with TRBJ2-3; 8 bases map to TRBD2. V lost 1 base to trimming and J lost 1 base; unmatched junction nucleotides: 5. CDR3 length: 16 amino acids. The germline gives CDR1 SGHRS, CDR2 YFSETQ. This chain's CDR3 is CASSLRGLAGTDTQYF. CDR3 coding DNA: TGCGCCAGCAGCTTGAGAGGACTAGCAGGCACAGATACGCAGTATTTT.

The chain carries TRBV19 and TRBJ1-2; D is ambiguous. Germline loops: CDR1 LNHDA, CDR2 SQIVND (reference sequence). CDR3 length: 14 amino acids. Trimming pared 4 bases from V and 2 bases from J, leaving 11 bases between. The CDR3 nucleotides are TGTGCCAGTAGTAGGGCCGACGAAAACTATGGCTACACCTTC. Its protein product is CASSRADENYGYTF.

This clone was seen only a few times. V is TRBV28 and J is TRBJ2-7; 14 bases fit TRBD2. V gave up 2 bases and J gave up 3 bases; unmatched junction bases: 3. Germline CDR1 MDHEN, CDR2 SYDVKM. The CDR3 is 16 residues long. The CDR3 sequence is CASSLAGTSGSYEQYF. CDR3 coding DNA: TGTGCCAGCAGTTTAGCTGGGACTAGCGGGAGCTACGAGCAGTACTTC. Combining the CDR3 with reference TRBV28 and TRBJ2-7 gives the whole variable domain DVKVTQSSRYLVKRTGEKVFLECVQDMDHENMFWYRQDPGLGLRLIYFSYDVKMKEKGDIPEGYSVSREKKERFSLILESASTNQTSMYLCASSLAGTSGSYEQYFGPGTRLTVT.

This sequence joins TRBV24-1 and TRBJ2-2, with TRBD1 identical over 7 bases. Germline-derived CDR1 and CDR2 are KGHDR and SFDVKD. The CDR3 extends over 15 amino acids. Germline trimming cut 4 bases from V and 5 bases from J; bases unmatched to any gene: 6. As DNA, the CDR3 is TGTGCCACCAGTGACACGGGACAGAAGACCGGGGAGCTGTTTTTT. Translating it yields CATSDTGQKTGELFF.

The chain is built from TRBV5-1 and TRBJ1-4; TRBD1 agrees at 11 bases. Germline lookup yields CDR1 SGHRS and CDR2 YFSETQ. The CDR3 is 20 amino acids. V lost 2 bases, J lost 0 bases, and 12 bases stayed unmatched. Here the CDR3 reads CASSFNPGTGGLATNEKLFF. As DNA, the CDR3 is TGCGCCAGCAGCTTTAATCCCGGGACAGGGGGACTTGCAACTAATGAAAAACTGTTTTTT.

This clone was detected only once. This chain joins TRBV28 and TRBJ1-1; D ambiguous. The V gene lost 5 bases and the J gene lost 4 bases, with 17 bases spanning the gap. The V gene's germline CDR1 is MDHEN and CDR2 SYDVKM. This CDR3 comprises 15 residues. The CDR3 protein is CASSPPGEMATEAFF. CDR3 DNA: TGTGCCAGCAGTCCTCCTGGGGAGATGGCCACTGAAGCTTTCTTT. Based on the CDR3 plus reference TRBV28 and TRBJ1-1, the full variable domain is DVKVTQSSRYLVKRTGEKVFLECVQDMDHENMFWYRQDPGLGLRLIYFSYDVKMKEKGDIPEGYSVSREKKERFSLILESASTNQTSMYLCASSPPGEMATEAFFGQGTRLTVV.

The chain has TRBV2 and TRBJ1-5; 8 bases fit TRBD1. Per the germline V gene, CDR1 is SNHLY and CDR2 is FYNNEI. The CDR3 is 14 amino acids. V lost 3 bases, J lost 4 bases, and 2 bases stayed unmatched. CDR3 nucleotide sequence: TGTGCCAGCAGTGACGACAGGGGAAATCAGCCCCAGCATTTT. It encodes CASSDDRGNQPQHF.

The chain carries TRBV5-6 and TRBJ2-6; 7 positions agree with TRBD1. Looked up from germline, CDR1 is SGHDT and CDR2 is YYEEEE. CDR3 size: 16 residues. J gave up 0 bases and V 9 bases, and 9 bases lay outside the gene matches. The CDR3 DNA reads TGTGCCACCATCCCAGGGGGACCCTCTGGGGCCAACGTCCTGACTTTC. It codes for CATIPGGPSGANVLTF.

This clone was counted between two and nine times. The rearrangement links TRBV30 to TRBJ1-2, with D unclear. The ends were cut back, 4 bases at V and 0 bases at J, with 15 bases in the middle. The length of the CDR3 is 15 residues. CDR1 is GTSNPN, CDR2 SVGIG, per germline (reference sequence). The CDR3 DNA reads as TGTGCCTGGATTAAAGAGAGATCTACTAACTATGGCTACACCTTC. Its protein is CAWIKERSTNYGYTF.

This chain connects TRBV19 to TRBJ1-1, with D tentatively TRBD1 (6 bases). CDR1 and CDR2 (germline): LNHDA, SQIVND (reference sequence). Trimming removed 7 bases from V and 5 bases from J, with 14 bases in between. The CDR3 spans 13 residues. The CDR3 reads CASTWDKGTEAFF. In DNA form, the CDR3 reads TGTGCCAGTACCTGGGACAAAGGAACTGAAGCTTTCTTT.

This chain uses TRBV19 with TRBJ1-5, with TRBD1 matching over 8 bases. CDR3 length: 16 amino acids. V shed 6 bases, J shed 7 bases, and the junction held 14 bases outside the gene matches. CDR1 is LNHDA and CDR2 is SQIVND in the germline V gene (reference sequence). The CDR3 loop reads CASRSRDRGDGQPQHF. DNA for the CDR3: TGTGCCAGTAGGAGCCGAGACAGGGGTGATGGGCAGCCCCAGCATTTT.

The J gene is TRBJ2-1, the V gene TRBV30; D gene unclear. Germline CDR1 reads GTSNPN; CDR2 reads SVGIG (reference sequence). V was clipped by 2 bases and J by 0 bases, with 11 bases between them. CDR3 length: 15 residues. As DNA, the CDR3 is TGTGCCTGGAGTCCCTCCTCGAGCTCCTACAATGAGCAGTTCTTC. Its protein product is CAWSPSSSSYNEQFF.

The gene calls are TRBV27 and TRBJ2-7; perhaps TRBD2 as D (7 bases). Per the germline V gene, CDR1 is MNHEY and CDR2 is SMNVEV (reference sequence). This CDR3 contains 16 residues. The V gene lost 2 bases and the J gene lost 1 base, with 15 bases spanning the gap. The CDR3 region has the DNA TGTGCCAGCAGTTTACATTGGGAGGGGGGATCCTACGAGCAGTACTTC. Amino acid sequence: CASSLHWEGGSYEQYF.

The J gene is TRBJ1-2, the V gene TRBV3-1 (or the pseudogene TRBV3-2); D uncertain. This CDR3 is built from 14 residues. Trimming shortened V by 1 base and J by 8 bases, and 14 bases separated the two germline ends. The germline gives CDR1 LGHDT, CDR2 YNNKEL (reference sequence). The CDR3 DNA reads TGTGCCAGCAGCCAAGGCCGGTCCCGCGGGGGCTACACCTTC. Residues: CASSQGRSRGGYTF.

The chain joins TRBV9 to TRBJ2-5, with a weak D call TRBD1 (5 bases). Per germline, CDR1 SGDLS and CDR2 YYNGEE. V shed 2 bases and J shed 9 bases, with 11 bases lying between them. This CDR3 region has 12 residues. The DNA for the CDR3 is TGTGCCAGCAGCGTGGGGCGAGGACCCCAGTACTTC. It is translated as CASSVGRGPQYF.

This clone showed up just once. J is TRBJ2-5 and V is TRBV9; the D is unclear. The CDR3 is 13 amino acids. Trimming cost V 0 bases and J 5 bases, with 8 bases left between them. Germline V gene lookup returns CDR1 SGDLS and CDR2 YYNGEE. The CDR3 here is CASSVGSEETQYF. Written as DNA, the CDR3 is TGTGCCAGCAGCGTAGGGTCTGAGGAGACCCAGTACTTC. Full variable domain (missing parts from reference TRBV9 and TRBJ2-5): DSGVTQTPKHLITATGQRVTLRCSPRSGDLSVYWYQQSLDQGLQFLIQYYNGEERAKGNILERFSAQQFPDLHSELNLSSLELGDSALYFCASSVGSEETQYFGPGTRLLVL.

The chain combines TRBV19 with TRBJ1-6; no reliable D call. V lost 5 bases and J 3 bases, leaving 11 bases between the germline ends. Germline CDR1 reads LNHDA; CDR2 reads SQIVND (reference sequence). The CDR3 has 15 residues. The CDR3, as DNA: TGTGCCAGTAGTGCACGACAAAGCTATAATTCACCCCTCCACTTT. Protein: CASSARQSYNSPLHF.

This chain joins TRBV10-3 and TRBJ1-1; D is uncertain. CDR1 and CDR2 (germline): ENHRY, SYGVKD. The length of the CDR3 is 14 residues. With 5 bases removed from V and 1 base from J, the gap between germline ends came to 11 bases. In nucleotides, the CDR3 is TGTGCCATCAGTAGTAAAGCCGGGAACACTGAAGCTTTCTTT. Its protein product is CAISSKAGNTEAFF.

The chain recombines TRBV29-1 with TRBJ1-2; 9 bases align to TRBD1. CDR1 and CDR2 (germline): SQVTM, ANQGSEA. The CDR3 consists of 17 residues. Trimming took 1 base from V and 4 from J; bases not matched to a gene: 13. CDR3 sequence: CSVEGGLGTGLAYGYTF. The CDR3 DNA is TGCAGCGTTGAAGGTGGTCTAGGGACAGGGCTAGCCTATGGCTACACCTTC.

The J gene is TRBJ1-3, the V gene TRBV5-1, with TRBD1 matching over 7 bases. The CDR3 extends over 16 amino acids. Unmatched junction bases numbered 14, after V lost 4 bases and J lost 7 bases. The germline V gene encodes CDR1 SGHRS and CDR2 YFSETQ. CDR3 loop: CASSNRDSPNGNTIYF. DNA for the CDR3: TGCGCCAGCAGCAACCGGGACAGCCCAAATGGGAACACCATATATTTT.

J is TRBJ2-7 and V is TRBV30, with TRBD1 matching over 12 bases. The ends lost 8 bases at V and 6 bases at J; junction bases unmatched: 8. The length of the CDR3 is 13 residues. The germline gives CDR1 GTSNPN, CDR2 SVGIG (reference sequence). CDR3 bases: TGTGCCGGATCGGGGACAGGGGGCCGCGAGCAGTACTTC. Protein: CAGSGTGGREQYF.

This sequence joins TRBV6-6 and TRBJ1-1; 7 nucleotides line up with TRBD1. CDR3 length equals 15 residues. The ends lost 4 bases at V and 3 bases at J; junction bases unmatched: 8. The germline CDR1 and CDR2 sequences are MNHNY and SVGAGI (reference sequence). CDR3: CASSSFDRADTEAFF. The CDR3 DNA sequence: TGTGCCAGCAGTTCCTTCGACAGGGCGGACACTGAAGCTTTCTTT.

This chain joins TRBV7-3 and TRBJ1-2, with a tentative D call TRBD1 (6 bases). The CDR3 has 14 residues. Germline CDR1 SGHTA, CDR2 FQGTGA. V was trimmed by 5 bases and J by 4 bases, leaving 14 bases between them. The CDR3 protein is CASSRTDRLYGYTF. The CDR3 region has the DNA TGTGCCAGCAGCCGCACCGACAGGCTCTATGGCTACACCTTC.

The chain uses TRBV3-1 (or the pseudogene TRBV3-2) and TRBJ2-7; TRBD2 agrees at 10 bases. V shed 0 bases, J shed 1 base, and the junction held 9 bases outside the gene matches. This CDR3 is 18 amino acids long. Germline CDR1 and CDR2: LGHDT and YNNKEL (reference sequence). The chain's CDR3 is CASSQEEGLAGVSYEQYF. CDR3 DNA: TGTGCCAGCAGCCAAGAAGAGGGGCTAGCGGGGGTGTCCTACGAGCAGTACTTC.

This clone has a single count. This chain connects TRBV6-1 to TRBJ1-1; 7 bases map to TRBD1. The CDR3 sequence is 13 residues long. Germline-derived CDR1 and CDR2 are MNHNS and SASEGT. Trimming took 3 bases from V and 5 from J; bases not matched to a gene: 3. CDR3 residues: CASSEAGGTEAFF. CDR3 DNA sequence: TGTGCCAGCAGTGAGGCAGGGGGTACTGAAGCTTTCTTT.

The genes are TRBV18 and TRBJ1-1; no clear D gene. The germline V and J ends were trimmed by 2 bases and 8 bases, with 15 bases remaining between them. This CDR3 region has 14 residues. In germline, CDR1 is KGHSH, CDR2 LQKENI. The CDR3 DNA sequence: TGTGCCAGCTCACCAGATAGGGCGGGCAGGGAAGCTTTCTTT. Its translation is CASSPDRAGREAFF. The whole variable domain, remainder taken from reference TRBV18 and TRBJ1-1, is NAGVMQNPRHLVRRRGQEARLRCSPMKGHSHVYWYRQLPEEGLKFMVYLQKENIIDESGMPKERFSAEFPKEGPSILRIQQVVRGDSAAYFCASSPDRAGREAFFGQGTRLTVV.

The table lists this clone with a few counts. The chain uses TRBV2 and TRBJ2-7; D perhaps matches TRBD1 (6 bases). The CDR3 is 15 amino acids. Trimming removed 5 bases at V and 7 bases at J, with 21 bases between. CDR1 is SNHLY and CDR2 is FYNNEI in the germline V gene. The CDR3 protein is CASSIQGKGRGEQYF. CDR3 DNA sequence: TGTGCCAGCAGTATACAGGGAAAGGGGCGTGGAGAGCAGTACTTC.